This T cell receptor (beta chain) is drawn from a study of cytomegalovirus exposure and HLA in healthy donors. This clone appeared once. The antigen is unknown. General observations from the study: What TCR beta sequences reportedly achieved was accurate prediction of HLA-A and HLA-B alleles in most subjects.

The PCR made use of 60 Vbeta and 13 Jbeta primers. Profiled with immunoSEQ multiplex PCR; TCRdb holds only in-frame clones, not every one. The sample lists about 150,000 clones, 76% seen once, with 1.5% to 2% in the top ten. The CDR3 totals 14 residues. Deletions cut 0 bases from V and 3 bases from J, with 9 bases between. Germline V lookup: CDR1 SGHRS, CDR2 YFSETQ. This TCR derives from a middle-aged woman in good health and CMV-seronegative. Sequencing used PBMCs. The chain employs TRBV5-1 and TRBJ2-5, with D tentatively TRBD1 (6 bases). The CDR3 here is CASSLGTAKETQYF. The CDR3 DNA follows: TGCGCCAGCAGCTTGGGGACAGCCAAAGAGACCCAGTACTTC.